The T cell receptor beta chain under discussion was sequenced for a study of technical replicates of blood from a handful of donors. TCRdb's table, derived via immunoSEQ multiplex PCR, lists solely in-frame clones and lacks some. This sample has approximately 97,000 clones, with approximately 96% found just once. The CDR3 extends over 13 amino acids. Trimming at V came to 4 bases and at J to 7 bases, leaving 7 bases not matched to a gene. Germline values: CDR1 SGHRS, CDR2 YFSETQ. The chain carries TRBV5-1 and TRBJ1-1; 7 nucleotides agree with TRBD1. This TCR was sampled from a human donor in good health. Sequenced input: T cells isolated from PBMCs. CDR3 coding DNA: TGCGCCAGCAGCGAGACAGGGATGGGTGAAGCTTTCTTT. Its translation: CASSETGMGEAFF.